A selection of T cell receptor beta chains follows, all from one sample in a study of T cell responses to AZD1222 COVID-19 vaccine. Here immunoSEQ multiplex PCR was the method, and the copy in TCRdb shows in-frame clones only, minus some. The table lists some 200,000 clones, 85% to 95% of them singletons. The starting material was peripheral blood, obtained on day 0 of AZD1222 vaccination. The receptor source for this set is an adult in good health. The CDR3 runs from the conserved cysteine through the conserved F or W. A D gene is named only where the DNA matches it firmly. Expanded clones get a size class; other rows say once, few or many, or leave the size out.

j_call v_call d_call clone_size cdr3_aa cdr3_nt
TRBJ1-1 TRBV5-1 - - CASSLEPNTEAFF TGCGCCAGCAGCTTGGAACCGAACACTGAAGCTTTCTTT
TRBJ1-2 TRBV18 TRBD1 - CASSPTQGARGYTF TGTGCCAGCTCACCAACCCAGGGGGCGCGGGGCTACACCTTC
TRBJ2-3 TRBV5-1 - - CASFPGLSTDTQYF TGCGCCAGCTTCCCGGGACTTAGCACAGATACGCAGTATTTT
TRBJ1-1 TRBV19 - - CASTGWTEAFF TGTGCCAGTACCGGGTGGACTGAAGCTTTCTTT
TRBJ2-5 TRBV4-1 TRBD1 once CASSRGQGISGTETQYF TGCGCCAGCAGCCGGGGACAGGGGATTTCTGGAACAGAGACCCAGTACTTC
TRBJ1-1 TRBV11-2 TRBD1 - CASSTGANTEAFF TGTGCCAGCAGCACAGGGGCGAACACTGAAGCTTTCTTT
TRBJ2-1 TRBV19 - - CASMGDPLVNEQFF TGTGCCAGTATGGGGGACCCCCTGGTAAATGAGCAGTTCTTC
TRBJ1-6 TRBV7-3 - - CASSLQGSNSPLHF TGTGCCAGCAGCTTACAGGGGAGTAATTCACCCCTCCACTTT
TRBJ1-1 TRBV29-1 - once CSVSGVAEAFF TGCAGCGTATCGGGGGTGGCTGAAGCTTTCTTT
TRBJ1-1 TRBV27 - - CASNPQGRAGGNTEAFF TGTGCCAGCAACCCTCAAGGACGGGCTGGGGGGAACACTGAAGCTTTCTTT
TRBJ2-7 TRBV23-1 - - CALPRDGEDEQYF TGCGCCCTACCCCGGGACGGGGAGGACGAGCAGTACTTC
TRBJ2-5 TRBV19 - - CASTSPGIETQYF TGTGCCAGTACTTCCCCCGGAATAGAGACCCAGTACTTC
TRBJ1-2 TRBV9 - once CASSTRQAAGGYTF TGTGCCAGCAGCACTCGACAGGCCGCGGGAGGCTACACCTTC
TRBJ1-3 TRBV5-5 - - CASSLEYSLRIYF TGTGCCAGCAGCTTGGAGTACAGCCTGAGGATATATTTT
TRBJ2-1 TRBV9 - - CASSVGIQAEQFF TGTGCCAGCAGCGTAGGGATCCAGGCTGAGCAGTTCTTC
TRBJ2-1 TRBV9 TRBD2 - CASNDPLTSGSLTEQFF TGTGCCAGCAACGATCCCCTGACTAGCGGGAGCTTAACTGAGCAGTTCTTC
TRBJ2-5 TRBV28 TRBD2 - CASSDSGLAGKETQYF TGTGCCAGCAGCGACTCGGGACTAGCGGGGAAAGAGACCCAGTACTTC
TRBJ2-1 TRBV6-5 - - CASSRSELYEQFF TGTGCCAGCAGTAGGTCGGAGCTGTATGAGCAGTTCTTC
TRBJ1-1 TRBV18 - - CASSPEEGYTEAFF TGTGCCAGCTCACCCGAAGAGGGGTACACTGAAGCTTTCTTT
TRBJ2-1 TRBV2 - - CASRSRRVSNNEQFF TGTGCCAGCAGGTCAAGGAGGGTATCGAACAATGAGCAGTTCTTC
TRBJ1-2 TRBV28 - - CASRPGYDTYLDGYTF TGTGCCAGCAGACCCGGATATGACACATACCTGGATGGCTACACCTTC
TRBJ1-5 TRBV7-5 - - CARSSSQGRSNQPQHF TGTGCCAGAAGCTCGTCACAGGGGCGATCAAATCAGCCCCAGCATTTT
TRBJ2-5 TRBV7-2 - - CASTTYVKETQYF TGTGCCAGCACCACTTACGTCAAAGAGACCCAGTACTTC